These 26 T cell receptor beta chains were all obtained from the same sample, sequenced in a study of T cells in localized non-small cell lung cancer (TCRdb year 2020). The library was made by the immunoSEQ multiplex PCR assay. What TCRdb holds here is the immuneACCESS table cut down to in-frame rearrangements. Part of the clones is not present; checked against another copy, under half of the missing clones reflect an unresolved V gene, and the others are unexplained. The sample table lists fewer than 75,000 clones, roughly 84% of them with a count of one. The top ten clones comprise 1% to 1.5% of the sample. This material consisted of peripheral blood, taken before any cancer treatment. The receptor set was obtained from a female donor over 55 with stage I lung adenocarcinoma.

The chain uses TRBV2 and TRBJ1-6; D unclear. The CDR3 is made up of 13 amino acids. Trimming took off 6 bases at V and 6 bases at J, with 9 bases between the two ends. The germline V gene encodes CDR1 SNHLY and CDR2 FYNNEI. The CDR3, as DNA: TGTGCCAGCAGCGATCTAAGTAATTCACCCCTCCACTTT. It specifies CASSDLSNSPLHF.

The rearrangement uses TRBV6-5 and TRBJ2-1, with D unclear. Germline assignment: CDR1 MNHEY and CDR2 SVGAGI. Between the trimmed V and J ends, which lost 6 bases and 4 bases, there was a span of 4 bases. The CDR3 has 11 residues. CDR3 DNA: TGTGCCAGCAGGCAATACAATGAGCAGTTCTTC. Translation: CASRQYNEQFF.

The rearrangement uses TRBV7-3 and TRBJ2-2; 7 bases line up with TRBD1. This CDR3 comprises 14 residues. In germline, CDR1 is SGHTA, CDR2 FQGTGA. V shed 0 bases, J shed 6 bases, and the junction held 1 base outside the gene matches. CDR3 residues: CASSLTRGSGELFF. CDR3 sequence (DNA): TGTGCCAGCAGCTTAACCAGGGGGTCCGGGGAGCTGTTTTTT. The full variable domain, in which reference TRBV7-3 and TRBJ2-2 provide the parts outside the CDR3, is GAGVSQTPSNKVTEKGKYVELRCDPISGHTALYWYRQSLGQGPEFLIYFQGTGAADDSGLPNDRFFAVRPEGSVSTLKIQRTERGDSAVYLCASSLTRGSGELFFGEGSRLTVL.

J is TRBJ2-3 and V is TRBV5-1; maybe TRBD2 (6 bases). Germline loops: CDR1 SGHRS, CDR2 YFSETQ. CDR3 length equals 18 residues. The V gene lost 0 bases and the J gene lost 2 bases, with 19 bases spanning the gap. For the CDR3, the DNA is TGCGCCAGCAGCTTGGGACTAGTTATCGCCGGGGTCACAGATACGCAGTATTTT. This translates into CASSLGLVIAGVTDTQYF.

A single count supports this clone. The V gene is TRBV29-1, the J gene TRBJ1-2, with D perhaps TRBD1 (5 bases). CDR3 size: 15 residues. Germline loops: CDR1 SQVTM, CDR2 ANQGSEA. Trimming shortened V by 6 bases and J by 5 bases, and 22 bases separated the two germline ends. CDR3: CSVAQGGDVRYGYTF. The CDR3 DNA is TGCAGCGTGGCCCAGGGAGGGGACGTGAGGTATGGCTACACCTTC.

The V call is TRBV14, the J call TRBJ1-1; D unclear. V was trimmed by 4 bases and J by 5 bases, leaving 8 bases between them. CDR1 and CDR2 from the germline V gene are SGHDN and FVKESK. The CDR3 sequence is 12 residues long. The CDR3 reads CASSRGVTEAFF. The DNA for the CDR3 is TGTGCCAGCAGCCGAGGAGTTACTGAAGCTTTCTTT.

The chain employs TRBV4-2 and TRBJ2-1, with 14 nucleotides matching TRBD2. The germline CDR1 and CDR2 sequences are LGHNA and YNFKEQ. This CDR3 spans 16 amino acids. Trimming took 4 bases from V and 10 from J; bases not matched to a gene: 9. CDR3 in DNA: TGTGCCAGCAGCCGCTTGGGACTAGCGGGAGTTTTAGAGCAGTTCTTC. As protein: CASSRLGLAGVLEQFF.

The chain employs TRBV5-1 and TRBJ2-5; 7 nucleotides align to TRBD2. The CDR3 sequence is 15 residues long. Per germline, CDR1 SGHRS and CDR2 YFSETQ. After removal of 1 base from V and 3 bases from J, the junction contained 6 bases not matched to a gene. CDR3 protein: CASSLRGVGEETQYF. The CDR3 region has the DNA TGCGCCAGCAGCTTGCGGGGGGTTGGCGAAGAGACCCAGTACTTC.

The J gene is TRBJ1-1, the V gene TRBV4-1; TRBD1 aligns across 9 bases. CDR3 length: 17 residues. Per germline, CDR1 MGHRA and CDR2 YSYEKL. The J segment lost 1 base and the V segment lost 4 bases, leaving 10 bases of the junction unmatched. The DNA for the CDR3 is TGCGCCAGCAGCCCCCAGAAGGGACAGGGCAGGAACACTGAAGCTTTCTTT. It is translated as CASSPQKGQGRNTEAFF.

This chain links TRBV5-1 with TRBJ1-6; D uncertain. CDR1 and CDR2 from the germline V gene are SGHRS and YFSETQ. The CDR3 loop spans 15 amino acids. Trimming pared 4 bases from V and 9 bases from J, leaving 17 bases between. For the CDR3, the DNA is TGCGCCAGCAGCCCTGACGAGGGATCGGGTTCACCCCTCCACTTT. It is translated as CASSPDEGSGSPLHF.

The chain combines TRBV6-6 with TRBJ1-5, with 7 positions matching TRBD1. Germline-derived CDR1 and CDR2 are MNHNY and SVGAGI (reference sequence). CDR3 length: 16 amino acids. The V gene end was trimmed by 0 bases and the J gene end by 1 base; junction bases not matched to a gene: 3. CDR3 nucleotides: TGTGCCAGCAGTTACTCGACAGGGATGAGCAATCAGCCCCAGCATTTT. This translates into CASSYSTGMSNQPQHF.

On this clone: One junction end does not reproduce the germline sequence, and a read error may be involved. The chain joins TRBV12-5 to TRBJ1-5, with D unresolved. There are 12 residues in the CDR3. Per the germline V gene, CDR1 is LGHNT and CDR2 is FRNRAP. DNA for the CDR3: TGTGCTAGTGGGTTGGTTCATCAGCCCCAGCATTTT. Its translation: CASGLVHQPQHF.

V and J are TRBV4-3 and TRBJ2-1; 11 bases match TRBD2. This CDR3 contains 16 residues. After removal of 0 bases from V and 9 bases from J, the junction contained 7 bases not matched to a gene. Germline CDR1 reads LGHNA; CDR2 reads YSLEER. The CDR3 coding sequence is TGCGCCAGCAGCCAAGATTTAGCGGGAGGGCCGCTTGAGCAGTTCTTC. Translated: CASSQDLAGGPLEQFF.

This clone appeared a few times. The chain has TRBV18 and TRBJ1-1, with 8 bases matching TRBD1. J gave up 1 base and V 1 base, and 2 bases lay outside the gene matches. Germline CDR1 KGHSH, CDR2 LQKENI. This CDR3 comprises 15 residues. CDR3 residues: CASSPLQGGNTEAFF. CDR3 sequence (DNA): TGTGCCAGCTCACCACTACAGGGGGGGAACACTGAAGCTTTCTTT.

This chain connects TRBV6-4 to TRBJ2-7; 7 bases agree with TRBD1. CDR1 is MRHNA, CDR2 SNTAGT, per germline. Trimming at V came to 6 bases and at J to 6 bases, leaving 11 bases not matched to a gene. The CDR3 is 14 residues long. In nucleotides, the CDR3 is TGTGCCAGCAGGCCAGACAGGGTTGGGGGCGAGCAGTACTTC. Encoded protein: CASRPDRVGGEQYF.

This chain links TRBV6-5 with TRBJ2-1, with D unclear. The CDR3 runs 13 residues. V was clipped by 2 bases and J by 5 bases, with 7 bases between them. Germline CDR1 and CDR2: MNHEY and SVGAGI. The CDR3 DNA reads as TGTGCCAGCAGTTACGATGGTCACAATGAGCAGTTCTTC. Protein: CASSYDGHNEQFF.

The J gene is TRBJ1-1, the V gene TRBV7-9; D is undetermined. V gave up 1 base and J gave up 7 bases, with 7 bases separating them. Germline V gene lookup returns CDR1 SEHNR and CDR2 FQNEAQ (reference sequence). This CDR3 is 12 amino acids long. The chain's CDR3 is CASSLEALEAFF. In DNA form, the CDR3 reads TGTGCCAGCAGCTTAGAGGCCCTTGAAGCTTTCTTT.

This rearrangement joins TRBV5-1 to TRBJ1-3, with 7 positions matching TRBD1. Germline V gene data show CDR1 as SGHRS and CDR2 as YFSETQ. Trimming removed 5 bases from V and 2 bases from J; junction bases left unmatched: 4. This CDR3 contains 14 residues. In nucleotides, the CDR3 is TGCGCCAGCAGATCCGGGACAGCTGGAAACACCATATATTTT. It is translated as CASRSGTAGNTIYF.

The CDR3 loop is CASRVSGDSYQRQYF. CDR3 DNA sequence: TGTGCCAGCAGGGTTTCAGGGGACTCTTATCAACGACAGTACTTC. This rearrangement joins TRBV7-2 to TRBJ2-7, with D perhaps given as TRBD1 or TRBD2 (6 bases each). CDR3 length: 15 residues. Germline CDR1 reads SGHTA; CDR2 reads FQGNSA. V gave up 6 bases and J gave up 10 bases, with 25 bases separating them.

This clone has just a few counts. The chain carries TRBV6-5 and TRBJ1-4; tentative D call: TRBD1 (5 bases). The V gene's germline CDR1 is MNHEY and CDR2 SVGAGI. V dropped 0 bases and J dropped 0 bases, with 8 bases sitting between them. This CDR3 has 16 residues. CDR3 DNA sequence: TGTGCCAGCAGTTACTCGTGGGGGGCAACTAATGAAAAACTGTTTTTT. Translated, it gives CASSYSWGATNEKLFF.

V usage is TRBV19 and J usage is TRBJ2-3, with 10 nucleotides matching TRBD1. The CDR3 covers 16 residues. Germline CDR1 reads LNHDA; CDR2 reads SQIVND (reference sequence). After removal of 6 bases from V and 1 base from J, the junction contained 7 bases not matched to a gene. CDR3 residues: CASRTVGTGGTDTQYF. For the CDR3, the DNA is TGTGCCAGTAGGACGGTTGGGACAGGGGGCACAGATACGCAGTATTTT.

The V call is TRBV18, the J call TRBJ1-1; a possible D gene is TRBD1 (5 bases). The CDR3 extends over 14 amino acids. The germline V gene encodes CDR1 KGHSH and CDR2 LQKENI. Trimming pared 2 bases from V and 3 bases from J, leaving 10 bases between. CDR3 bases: TGTGCCAGCTCACCAGAGGGGCAGTACACTGAAGCTTTCTTT. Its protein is CASSPEGQYTEAFF.

In DNA, the CDR3 is TGTGCCAGCAGCGACATGCCCCGGTGGGACGAAAAACTGTTTTTT. This gives the protein CASSDMPRWDEKLFF. V is TRBV6-1 and J is TRBJ1-4, with a tentative D call TRBD1 (5 bases). Germline V gene lookup returns CDR1 MNHNS and CDR2 SASEGT. The CDR3 spans 15 residues. With 6 bases removed from V and 8 bases from J, the gap between germline ends came to 19 bases.

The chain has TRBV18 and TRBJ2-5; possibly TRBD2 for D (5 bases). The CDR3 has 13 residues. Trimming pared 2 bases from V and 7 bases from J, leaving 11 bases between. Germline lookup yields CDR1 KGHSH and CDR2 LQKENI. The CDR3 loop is CASSPSGEATQYF. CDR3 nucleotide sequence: TGTGCCAGCTCACCATCCGGGGAAGCGACCCAGTACTTC.

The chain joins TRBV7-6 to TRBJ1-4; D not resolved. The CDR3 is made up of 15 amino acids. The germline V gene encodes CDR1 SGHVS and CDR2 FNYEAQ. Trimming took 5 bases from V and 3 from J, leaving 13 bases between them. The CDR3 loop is CASSPRAGSNEKLFF. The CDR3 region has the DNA TGTGCCAGCAGCCCCCGAGCAGGTTCTAATGAAAAACTGTTTTTT.

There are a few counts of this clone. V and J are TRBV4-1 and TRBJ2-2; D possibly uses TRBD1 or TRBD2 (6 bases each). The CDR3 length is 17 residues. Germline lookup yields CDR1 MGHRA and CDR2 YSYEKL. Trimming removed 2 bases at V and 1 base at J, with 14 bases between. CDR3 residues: CASSQFLGGQNTGELFF. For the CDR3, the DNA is TGCGCCAGCAGCCAATTTCTCGGGGGCCAGAACACCGGGGAGCTGTTTTTT.